What follows are 21 T cell receptor beta chains derived from one specimen sequenced in a study of T cell repertoires in cytomegalovirus infection. TCRdb ran MiXCR on the reads and lists one entry per CDR3 protein. The table includes approximately 190,000 distinct CDR3 sequences, about a tenth detected once. The sequencing sample was made of PBMCs. All receptors come from a human donor in good health (CMV status not recorded). Some clones in this sample may be carry-over from other donors' samples.

The chain employs TRBV5-6 and TRBJ2-5, with a possible D match to TRBD2 (6 bases). CDR1 is SGHDT, CDR2 YYEEEE, per germline. With 5 bases removed from V and 2 bases from J, the gap between germline ends came to 16 bases. The CDR3 has 15 amino acids. The CDR3 spells CASSLGGTDQETQYF. The CDR3, as DNA: TGTGCCAGCAGTCTTGGCGGGACCGATCAAGAGACCCAGTACTTC.

This clonotype was recorded at least ten times. The rearrangement links TRBV7-2 to TRBJ1-3; D gene unclear. Per the germline V gene, CDR1 is SGHTA and CDR2 is FQGNSA. There are 16 residues in the CDR3. V was trimmed by 0 bases and J by 0 bases, leaving 9 bases between them. The CDR3 coding sequence is TGTGCCAGCAGCTTAGCGAGGCAGGCCTCTGGAAACACCATATATTTT. Its protein product is CASSLARQASGNTIYF. Full variable domain (rest looked up from reference TRBV7-2 and TRBJ1-3): GAGVSQSPSNKVTEKGKDVELRCDPISGHTALYWYRQSLGQGLEFLIYFQGNSAPDKSGLPSDRFSAERTGGSVSTLTIQRTQQEDSAVYLCASSLARQASGNTIYFGEGSWLTVV.

The gene calls are TRBV5-1 and TRBJ1-1, with no clear D. Germline CDR1 reads SGHRS; CDR2 reads YFSETQ. Trimming removed 5 bases at V and 4 bases at J, with 12 bases between. This CDR3 comprises 13 residues. CDR3 bases: TGCGCCAGCAGGTCCGTGGTGGGCACTGAAGCTTTCTTT. This encodes CASRSVVGTEAFF.

The J gene is TRBJ1-2, the V gene TRBV7-8; tentatively, D is TRBD1 (5 bases). The CDR3 is 14 residues long. V lost 1 base and J 4 bases, leaving 10 bases between the germline ends. Per the germline V gene, CDR1 is SGHVS and CDR2 is FQNEAQ. For the CDR3, the DNA is TGTGCCAGCAGCTTAGACAGGACCCTCTATGGCTACACCTTC. Translating it yields CASSLDRTLYGYTF. Filled out from reference TRBV7-8 and TRBJ1-2, the complete variable domain reads GAGVSQSPRYKVAKRGQDVALRCDPISGHVSLFWYQQALGQGPEFLTYFQNEAQLDKSGLPSDRFFAERPEGSVSTLKIQRTQQEDSAVYLCASSLDRTLYGYTFGSGTRLTVV.

This clonotype was observed a handful of times. The chain uses TRBV7-3 and TRBJ1-1, with no clear D. This CDR3 is built from 14 residues. Germline CDR1 is SGHTA and CDR2 is FQGTGA. V was shortened by 3 bases and J by 4 bases, with 12 bases between the two germline ends. The CDR3 here is CASSLYVGGTEAFF. CDR3 bases: TGTGCCAGCAGCTTGTACGTAGGTGGCACTGAAGCTTTCTTT.

This clonotype was counted a few times. This CDR3 reads CASSPPSGTNEKLFF. The CDR3 nucleotides are TGCGCCAGCAGCCCACCCAGCGGGACTAATGAAAAACTGTTTTTT. The J gene is TRBJ1-4, the V gene TRBV5-1, with D unresolved. V shed 4 bases and J shed 2 bases, with 12 bases lying between them. Germline V lookup: CDR1 SGHRS, CDR2 YFSETQ. This CDR3 comprises 15 residues. Variable domain in full (rest from reference TRBV5-1 and TRBJ1-4): KAGVTQTPRYLIKTRGQQVTLSCSPISGHRSVSWYQQTPGQGLQFLFEYFSETQRNKGNFPGRFSGRQFSNSRSEMNVSTLELGDSALYLCASSPPSGTNEKLFFGSGTQLSVL.

This clonotype was found many times. The chain uses TRBV2 and TRBJ1-1; maybe TRBD1 (5 bases). Between the trimmed V and J ends, which lost 6 bases and 7 bases, there was a span of 18 bases. Per the germline V gene, CDR1 is SNHLY and CDR2 is FYNNEI. CDR3 length: 14 amino acids. DNA for the CDR3: TGTGCCAGCAGAATTACCAGGGATTACAATGAAGCTTTCTTT. Its translation is CASRITRDYNEAFF.

This chain joins TRBV28 and TRBJ1-2; D not certain. The CDR3 has 15 amino acids. Deletions cut 7 bases from V and 4 bases from J, with 19 bases between. CDR1 MDHEN and CDR2 SYDVKM come from the germline V gene. The CDR3 loop reads CASNPPPAGLYGYTF. The CDR3, as DNA: TGTGCCAGCAACCCCCCCCCGGCCGGTCTCTATGGCTACACCTTC.

In this sample, this clonotype turned up many times. The V and J genes are TRBV29-1 and TRBJ2-2, with a possible D match to TRBD2 (7 bases). This CDR3 is built from 13 residues. The V and J ends lost 3 bases and 4 bases respectively, with 9 bases between them. CDR1 is SQVTM and CDR2 is ANQGSEA in the germline V gene. As DNA, the CDR3 is TGCAGCGTTGATAGGGGGGGCACCGGGGAGCTGTTTTTT. Translating it yields CSVDRGGTGELFF.

This clonotype has ten or more counts. The chain carries TRBV6-5 and TRBJ2-7, with TRBD1 matching over 9 bases. Losses at the gene ends were 6 bases for V and 1 base for J; bases not matched to a gene: 10. Germline assignment: CDR1 MNHEY and CDR2 SVGAGI. The CDR3 runs 16 residues. The CDR3 sequence is CASRRDYRGRSYEQYF. The CDR3 nucleotides are TGTGCCAGCAGACGAGACTACAGGGGGCGTTCCTACGAGCAGTACTTC.

The V gene is TRBV29-1, the J gene TRBJ1-6, with TRBD1 matching over 9 bases. This CDR3 comprises 13 residues. Germline CDR1 reads SQVTM; CDR2 reads ANQGSEA. In nucleotides, the CDR3 is TGCAGTGCGGGACAGGGAGGAGATTCACCCCTCCACTTT. Its translation is CSAGQGGDSPLHF.

This clonotype was counted ten times or more. The rearrangement joins TRBV7-2 to TRBJ1-2; D ambiguous. The V gene lost 0 bases and the J gene lost 8 bases, with 10 bases spanning the gap. This CDR3 is built from 13 residues. CDR1 and CDR2 from the germline V gene are SGHTA and FQGNSA. CDR3 sequence reads: CASSLADQAGYTF. The CDR3 DNA reads TGTGCCAGCAGCTTAGCGGACCAAGCCGGCTACACCTTC.

This clonotype was seen a few times. The rearrangement joins TRBV28 to TRBJ1-1; tentatively, D is TRBD1 (5 bases). V shed 7 bases and J shed 6 bases, with 21 bases lying between them. Per germline, CDR1 MDHEN and CDR2 SYDVKM. This CDR3 spans 15 amino acids. CDR3: CASTFSGRLSPEAFF. The DNA for the CDR3 is TGTGCCAGCACCTTTTCGGGGCGCTTAAGCCCTGAAGCTTTCTTT.

This clonotype has a count of ten or more. The CDR3 sequence: CASISQRVGYGYTF. DNA of the CDR3: TGTGCCAGTATCAGCCAGAGAGTAGGATATGGCTACACCTTC. The V gene is TRBV28, the J gene TRBJ1-2; D is unclear. The CDR3 extends over 14 amino acids. Between the trimmed V and J ends, which lost 9 bases and 5 bases, there was a span of 19 bases. Germline V CDR1 and CDR2: MDHEN, SYDVKM.

This chain connects TRBV5-5 to TRBJ2-7, with D unclear. CDR3 length equals 13 residues. Germline-derived CDR1 and CDR2 are SGHKS and YYEKEE (reference sequence). V dropped 4 bases and J dropped 7 bases, with 15 bases sitting between them. The CDR3, as DNA: TGTGCCAGCAGCCCACACCCTACGCTAGAGCAGTACTTC. Its protein is CASSPHPTLEQYF.

This clonotype has just a few counts. This CDR3 reads CASRQLAGATTGELFF. CDR3 DNA: TGTGCCAGCAGGCAACTAGCGGGAGCGACCACCGGGGAGCTGTTTTTT. The chain employs TRBV2 and TRBJ2-2; TRBD2 matches at 11 bases. Germline CDR1 is SNHLY and CDR2 is FYNNEI. The CDR3 is made up of 16 amino acids. The V gene end was trimmed by 6 bases and the J gene end by 4 bases; junction bases not matched to a gene: 7.

This clonotype has ten or more counts. V usage is TRBV6-1 and J usage is TRBJ1-3, with TRBD1 matching 7 bases. The CDR3 is made up of 15 amino acids. The trim removed 5 bases at V and 7 bases at J, leaving 11 bases unmatched. Germline CDR1 and CDR2: MNHNS and SASEGT. CDR3 DNA: TGTGCCAGCAGTCCAACGGGGGGACAGAAGAACACCATATATTTT. Translated: CASSPTGGQKNTIYF.

The chain links TRBV7-9 to TRBJ2-7; 7 bases match TRBD1. CDR3 length: 15 amino acids. The germline CDR1 and CDR2 sequences are SEHNR and FQNEAQ (reference sequence). Germline trimming cut 1 base from V and 5 bases from J; bases unmatched to any gene: 8. CDR3 region: CASSLVVDRVHEQYF. DNA for the CDR3: TGTGCCAGCAGCTTAGTAGTCGACAGGGTCCACGAGCAGTACTTC.

Only a few counts were recorded for this clonotype. This chain connects TRBV20-1 to TRBJ1-2; TRBD1 might be the D (5 bases). The CDR3 is made up of 12 amino acids. The germline gives CDR1 DFQATT, CDR2 SNEGSKA (reference sequence). V lost 5 bases and J lost 4, with 11 bases in between. In nucleotides, the CDR3 is TGCAGTGCTCGGGGGGTAGGCTATGGCTACACCTTC. It is translated as CSARGVGYGYTF.

This clonotype was observed at least ten times. This chain connects TRBV5-1 to TRBJ2-5, with TRBD2 matching over 9 bases. This CDR3 has 17 amino acids. Germline V gene sequence: CDR1 SGHRS, CDR2 YFSETQ. Unmatched junction bases numbered 11, after V lost 4 bases and J lost 1 base. As DNA, the CDR3 is TGCGCCAGCAGCAAGACCTTTAGCGGGGGAACCCAAGAGACCCAGTACTTC. Translated, it gives CASSKTFSGGTQETQYF.

Many counts were recorded for this clonotype. The chain uses TRBV7-8 and TRBJ2-1; a possible D gene is TRBD2 (6 bases). This CDR3 is built from 13 residues. Germline CDR1 reads SGHVS; CDR2 reads FQNEAQ. Trimming left V 1 base short and J 5 bases short, with 6 bases between. The chain's CDR3 is CASSLGTNNEQFF. In DNA, the CDR3 is TGTGCCAGCAGCTTAGGGACTAACAATGAGCAGTTCTTC.